This T cell receptor beta chain stems from a study of identical twins. One entry per CDR3 protein results from TCRdb running MiXCR on the 5' RACE reads. The sample contains 500,000 to 650,000 distinct CDR3 sequences, around 7.5% of which appear only once. Germline CDR1 is MNHNS and CDR2 is SASEGT. The CDR3 sequence is 14 residues long. Trimming pared 2 bases from V and 4 bases from J, leaving 12 bases between. These same records also appear under a second study, on yellow fever vaccine responses in identical twins.

This chain joins TRBV6-1 and TRBJ2-7; perhaps TRBD2 as D (6 bases). The receptor was derived from a woman under 30 in good health. The sequenced sample was PBMCs. The CDR3 is CASSESGGVYEQYV. CDR3 DNA sequence: TGTGCCAGCAGTGAATCCGGCGGGGTATACGAGCAGTACGTC.